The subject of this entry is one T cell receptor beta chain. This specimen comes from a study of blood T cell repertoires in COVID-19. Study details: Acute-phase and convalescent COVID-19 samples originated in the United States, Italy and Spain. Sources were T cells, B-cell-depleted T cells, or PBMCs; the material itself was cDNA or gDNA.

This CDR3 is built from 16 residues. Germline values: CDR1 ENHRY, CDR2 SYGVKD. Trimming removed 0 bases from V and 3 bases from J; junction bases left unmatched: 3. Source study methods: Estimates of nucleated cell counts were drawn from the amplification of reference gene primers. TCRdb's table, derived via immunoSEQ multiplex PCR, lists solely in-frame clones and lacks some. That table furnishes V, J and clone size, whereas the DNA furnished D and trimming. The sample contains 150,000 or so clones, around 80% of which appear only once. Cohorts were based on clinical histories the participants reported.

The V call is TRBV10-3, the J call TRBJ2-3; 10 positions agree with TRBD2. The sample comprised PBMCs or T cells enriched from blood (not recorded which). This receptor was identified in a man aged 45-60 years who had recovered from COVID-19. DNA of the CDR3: TGTGCCATCAGTGAGTCGGTAGCGGGGGGTACAGATACGCAGTATTTT. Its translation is CAISESVAGGTDTQYF.